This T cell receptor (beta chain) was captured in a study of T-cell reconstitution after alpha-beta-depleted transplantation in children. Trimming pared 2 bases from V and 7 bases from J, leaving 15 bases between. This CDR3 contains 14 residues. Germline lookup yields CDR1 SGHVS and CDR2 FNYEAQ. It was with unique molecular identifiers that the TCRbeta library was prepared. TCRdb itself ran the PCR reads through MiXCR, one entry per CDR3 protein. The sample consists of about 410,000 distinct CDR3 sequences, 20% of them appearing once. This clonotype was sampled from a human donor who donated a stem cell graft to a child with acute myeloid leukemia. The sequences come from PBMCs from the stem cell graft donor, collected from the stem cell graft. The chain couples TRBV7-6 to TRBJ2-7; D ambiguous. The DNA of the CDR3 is TGTGCCAGCAGCTTATCCCCAGGCGGCAATGAGCAGTACTTC. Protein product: CASSLSPGGNEQYF.